The rows below give T cell receptor beta chains drawn from one sample of a study of T cell changes during pregnancy in multiple sclerosis. TCRdb's table, derived via immunoSEQ multiplex PCR, lists solely in-frame clones and lacks some. The sample lists tens of thousands of clones, 92% seen once, with around 3% in the top ten. Sequenced here: peripheral blood, sampled in the third trimester of pregnancy. These receptors originate from a female donor in good health, enrolled as a control in a pregnancy study. Both conserved end residues are part of each CDR3. The D gene is left open where the match is weak. Size tells how often a clone was seen (once, few, many) or the class of an expanded clone, and some rows leave it out.

d_gene	v_gene	j_gene	abundance	CDR3aa	CDR3nt
TRBD1	TRBV6-4	TRBJ1-6	.	CASSDSGTGSSPLHF	TGTGCCAGCAGTGACAGCGGGACAGGGAGTTCACCCCTCCACTTT
TRBD2	TRBV7-2	TRBJ2-1	.	CASSLSSGSSYNEQFF	TGTGCCAGCAGCTTATCGAGCGGGAGCTCCTACAATGAGCAGTTCTTC
.	TRBV2	TRBJ2-1	.	CASNGGGGPYNEQFF	TGTGCCAGCAATGGGGGAGGTGGACCCTACAATGAGCAGTTCTTC
TRBD1	TRBV7-2	TRBJ1-2	.	CASTGDRGRNGYTF	TGTGCCAGCACCGGGGACAGGGGGCGTAATGGCTACACCTTC
.	TRBV29-1	TRBJ1-2	.	CSIRYSNGYTF	TGCAGCATACGGTATTCGAATGGCTACACCTTC
.	TRBV11-2	TRBJ2-6	.	CASSPRLDNVLTF	TGTGCCAGCAGCCCCCGACTAGACAACGTCCTGACTTTC
.	TRBV28	TRBJ1-2	.	CASSFIGEDGYTF	TGTGCCAGCAGTTTTATAGGGGAGGATGGCTACACCTTC
.	TRBV18	TRBJ1-2	.	CASSPIDHGYTF	TGTGCCAGCTCACCAATAGATCACGGCTACACCTTC
TRBD1	TRBV9	TRBJ1-6	once	CASSLSDRGYNSPLHF	TGTGCCAGCAGCTTATCGGACAGGGGCTATAATTCACCCCTCCACTTT
.	TRBV7-9	TRBJ2-2	.	CASSLISSGELFF	TGTGCCAGCAGCTTAATATCCTCCGGGGAGCTGTTTTTT
TRBD1	TRBV6-1	TRBJ1-5	.	CASSEARDRVVHF	TGTGCCAGCAGTGAAGCCCGGGACAGGGTGGTGCATTTT
TRBD1	TRBV6-1	TRBJ2-1	.	CASSDRQGTTYNEQFF	TGTGCCAGCAGTGACAGACAGGGGACGACCTACAATGAGCAGTTCTTC